This T cell receptor beta chain appears in the sequencing data of a study of glioma-infiltrating T cells after dendritic cell vaccination. As for the study in general: Dendritic cell vaccine was injected intradermally three times, biweekly.

Study-level findings and limits: Only a small number of patients had complete blood and tumor samples.

This clone was seen a single time. Its specificity is not known. The time point is: after dendritic cell vaccination, including at tumor progression/relapse. Patients had residual fresh-frozen tumor tissue and more than two years of survival data. TCRdb's copy holds only in-frame clones and misses some; the assay was immunoSEQ multiplex PCR. The data show more than 85,000 clones, with around 90% seen just once and approximately 3% held by the top ten. The length of the CDR3 is 13 residues. The V segment lost 3 bases and the J segment 5 bases; nucleotides outside the gene matches: 1. CDR1 and CDR2 (germline): ENHRY, SYGVKD.

This TCR was recovered from a human donor with glioblastoma. The chain recombines TRBV10-3 with TRBJ1-2; 9 nucleotides align to TRBD1. Sequences were derived from blood, sampled after dendritic cell vaccination. CDR3: CAISDGQGYGYTF. Written as DNA, the CDR3 is TGTGCCATCAGTGACGGACAGGGGTATGGCTACACCTTC.